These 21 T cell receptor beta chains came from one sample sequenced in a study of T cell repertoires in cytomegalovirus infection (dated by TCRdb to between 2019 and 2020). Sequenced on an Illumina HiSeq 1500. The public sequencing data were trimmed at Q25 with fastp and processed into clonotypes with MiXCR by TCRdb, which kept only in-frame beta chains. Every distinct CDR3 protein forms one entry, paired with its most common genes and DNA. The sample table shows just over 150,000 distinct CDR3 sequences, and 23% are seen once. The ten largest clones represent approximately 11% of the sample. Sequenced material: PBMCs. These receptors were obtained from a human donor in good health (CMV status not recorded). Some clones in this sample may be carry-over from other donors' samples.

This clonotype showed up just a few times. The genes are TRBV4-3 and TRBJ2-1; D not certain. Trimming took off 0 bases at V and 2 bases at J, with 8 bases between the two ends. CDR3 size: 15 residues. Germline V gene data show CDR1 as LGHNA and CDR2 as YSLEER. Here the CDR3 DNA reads TGCGCCAGCAGCCAAGATTTTGGTGCCTACAATGAGCAGTTCTTC. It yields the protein CASSQDFGAYNEQFF.

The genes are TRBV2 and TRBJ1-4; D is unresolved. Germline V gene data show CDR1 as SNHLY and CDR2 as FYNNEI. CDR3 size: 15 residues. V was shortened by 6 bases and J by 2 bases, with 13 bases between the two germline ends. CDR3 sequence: CASRMAEATNEKLFF. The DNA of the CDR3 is TGTGCCAGCAGGATGGCAGAGGCGACTAATGAAAAACTGTTTTTT.

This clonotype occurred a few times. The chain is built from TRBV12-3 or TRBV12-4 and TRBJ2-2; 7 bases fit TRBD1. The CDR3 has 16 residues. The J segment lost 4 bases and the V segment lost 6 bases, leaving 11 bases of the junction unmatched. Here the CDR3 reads CASRVTGSWVTGELFF. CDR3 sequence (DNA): TGTGCCAGCAGGGTGACAGGGAGCTGGGTCACCGGGGAGCTGTTTTTT.

CDR3 sequence (DNA): TGTGCCAGCAGCCAACCAAGCGGGAGAGGGCAAAAGAAGCAGTTCTTC. It encodes CASSQPSGRGQKKQFF. V and J are TRBV7-9 and TRBJ2-1; the match to TRBD2 covers 8 bases. The CDR3 contains 16 residues. After removal of 5 bases from V and 11 bases from J, the junction contained 17 bases not matched to a gene. Germline CDR1 is SEHNR and CDR2 is FQNEAQ (reference sequence).

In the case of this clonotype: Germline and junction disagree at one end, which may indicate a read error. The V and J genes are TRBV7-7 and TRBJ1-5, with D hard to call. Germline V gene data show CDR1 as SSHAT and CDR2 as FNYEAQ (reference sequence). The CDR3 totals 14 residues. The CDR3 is CASSLRTLGQPQHF. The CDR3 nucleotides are TGTGCTAGCAGCTTACGAACCCTGGGCCAGCCCCAGCATTTT.

The CDR3: CASSSPGQVNSPLHF. The DNA of the CDR3 is TGTGCCAGCAGTTCCCCGGGACAGGTTAATTCACCCCTCCACTTT. The rearrangement links TRBV28 to TRBJ1-6; 8 bases agree with TRBD1. CDR3 length: 15 residues. In germline, CDR1 is MDHEN, CDR2 SYDVKM. J lost 6 bases, V lost 4 bases, and 5 bases had no gene match.

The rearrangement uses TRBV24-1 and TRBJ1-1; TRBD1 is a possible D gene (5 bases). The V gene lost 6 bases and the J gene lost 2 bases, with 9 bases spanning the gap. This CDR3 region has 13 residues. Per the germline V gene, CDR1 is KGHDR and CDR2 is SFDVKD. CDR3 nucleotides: TGTGCCACCAGTCAGGGAACAAACACTGAAGCTTTCTTT. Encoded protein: CATSQGTNTEAFF.

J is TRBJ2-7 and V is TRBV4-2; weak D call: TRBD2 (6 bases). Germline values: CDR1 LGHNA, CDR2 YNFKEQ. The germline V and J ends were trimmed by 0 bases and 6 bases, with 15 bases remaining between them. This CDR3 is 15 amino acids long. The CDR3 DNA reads TGTGCCAGCAGCCAAGATTACGGGAGCCCTCCCGAGCAGTACTTC. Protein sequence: CASSQDYGSPPEQYF.

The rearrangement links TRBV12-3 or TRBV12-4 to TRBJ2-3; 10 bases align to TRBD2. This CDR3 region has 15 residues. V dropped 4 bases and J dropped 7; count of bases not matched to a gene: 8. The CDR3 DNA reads TGTGCCAGCAGTTCCCCGGGACTAGCGAGGAATACGCAGTATTTT. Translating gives CASSSPGLARNTQYF.

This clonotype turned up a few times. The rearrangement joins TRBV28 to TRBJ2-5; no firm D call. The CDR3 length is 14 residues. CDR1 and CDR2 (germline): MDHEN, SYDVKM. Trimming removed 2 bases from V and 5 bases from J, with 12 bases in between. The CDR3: CASSLGPPGETQYF. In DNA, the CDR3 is TGTGCCAGCAGTTTAGGACCCCCCGGGGAGACCCAGTACTTC. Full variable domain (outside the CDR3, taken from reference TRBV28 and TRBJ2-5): DVKVTQSSRYLVKRTGEKVFLECVQDMDHENMFWYRQDPGLGLRLIYFSYDVKMKEKGDIPEGYSVSREKKERFSLILESASTNQTSMYLCASSLGPPGETQYFGPGTRLLVL.

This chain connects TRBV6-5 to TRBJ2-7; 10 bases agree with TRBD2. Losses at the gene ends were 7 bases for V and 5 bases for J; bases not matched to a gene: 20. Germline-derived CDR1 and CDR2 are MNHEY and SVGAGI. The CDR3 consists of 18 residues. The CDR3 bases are TGTGCCAGCACCCCTATTCCGACCTTAGCGGGAGGAAGTAACGAGCAGTACTTC. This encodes CASTPIPTLAGGSNEQYF.

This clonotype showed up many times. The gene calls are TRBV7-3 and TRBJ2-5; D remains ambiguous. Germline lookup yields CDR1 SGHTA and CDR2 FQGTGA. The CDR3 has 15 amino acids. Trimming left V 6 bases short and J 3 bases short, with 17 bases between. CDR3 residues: CASSSTGLPEETQYF. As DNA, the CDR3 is TGTGCCAGCAGTTCCACCGGATTGCCAGAAGAGACCCAGTACTTC.

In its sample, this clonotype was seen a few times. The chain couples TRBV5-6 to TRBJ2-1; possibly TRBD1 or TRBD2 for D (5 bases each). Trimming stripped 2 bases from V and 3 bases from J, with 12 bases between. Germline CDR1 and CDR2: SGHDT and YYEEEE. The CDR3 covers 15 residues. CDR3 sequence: CASSLISGGYNEQFF. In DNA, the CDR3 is TGTGCCAGCAGCTTAATCAGTGGGGGCTACAATGAGCAGTTCTTC.

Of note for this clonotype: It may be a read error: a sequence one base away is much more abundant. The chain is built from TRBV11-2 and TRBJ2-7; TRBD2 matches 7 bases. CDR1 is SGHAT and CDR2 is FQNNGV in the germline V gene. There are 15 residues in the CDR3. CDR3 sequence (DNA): TGTGCCAGCAGCCTCCCGGGAGGTGGGAGCTACGATCAGTACTTC. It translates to CASSLPGGGSYDQYF.

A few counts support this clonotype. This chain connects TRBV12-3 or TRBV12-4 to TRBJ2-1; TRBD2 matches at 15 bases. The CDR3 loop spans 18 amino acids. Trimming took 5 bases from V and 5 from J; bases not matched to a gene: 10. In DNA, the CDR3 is TGTGCCAGCAGTCGCGCGGGACTAGCGGGAGGAATCGACAATGAGCAGTTCTTC. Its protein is CASSRAGLAGGIDNEQFF.

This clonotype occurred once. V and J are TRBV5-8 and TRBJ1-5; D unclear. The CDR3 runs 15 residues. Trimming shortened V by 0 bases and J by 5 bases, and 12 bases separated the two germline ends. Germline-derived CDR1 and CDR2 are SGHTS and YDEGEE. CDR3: CASSLEGGIHQPQHF. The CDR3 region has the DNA TGTGCCAGCAGCTTGGAGGGAGGGATCCATCAGCCCCAGCATTTT.

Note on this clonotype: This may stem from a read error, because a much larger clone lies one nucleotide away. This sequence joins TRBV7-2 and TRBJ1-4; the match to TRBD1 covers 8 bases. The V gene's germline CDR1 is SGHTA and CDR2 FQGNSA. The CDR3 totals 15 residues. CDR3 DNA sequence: TGTGCCAGCAGATTACAGGGGGGGGACAATGAAATACTGTTTTTT. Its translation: CASRLQGGDNEILFF. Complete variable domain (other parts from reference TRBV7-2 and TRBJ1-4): GAGVSQSPSNKVTEKGKDVELRCDPISGHTALYWYRQSLGQGLEFLIYFQGNSAPDKSGLPSDRFSAERTGGSVSTLTIQRTQQEDSAVYLCASRLQGGDNEILFFGSGTQLSVL.

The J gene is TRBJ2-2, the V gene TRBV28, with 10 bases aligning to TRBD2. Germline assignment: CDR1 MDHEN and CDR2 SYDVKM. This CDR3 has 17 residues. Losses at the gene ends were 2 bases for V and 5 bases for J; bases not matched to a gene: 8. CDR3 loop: CASSLLAGASGTGELFF. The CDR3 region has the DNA TGTGCCAGCAGTTTACTAGCGGGAGCTTCCGGGACCGGGGAGCTGTTTTTT.

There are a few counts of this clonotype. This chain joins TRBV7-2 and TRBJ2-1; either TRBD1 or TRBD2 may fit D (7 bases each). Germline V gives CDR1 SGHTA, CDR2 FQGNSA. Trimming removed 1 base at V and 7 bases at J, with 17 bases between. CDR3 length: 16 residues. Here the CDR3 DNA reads TGTGCCAGCAGCTTAGGCCGGGCAGGGGGGGATAATGAGCAGTTCTTC. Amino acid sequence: CASSLGRAGGDNEQFF.

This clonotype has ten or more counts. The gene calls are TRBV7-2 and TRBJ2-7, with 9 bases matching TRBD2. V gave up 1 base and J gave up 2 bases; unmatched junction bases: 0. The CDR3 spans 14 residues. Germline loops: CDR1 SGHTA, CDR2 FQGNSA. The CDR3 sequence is CASSLGTSAYEQYF. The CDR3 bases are TGTGCCAGCAGCTTAGGGACTAGCGCCTACGAGCAGTACTTC.

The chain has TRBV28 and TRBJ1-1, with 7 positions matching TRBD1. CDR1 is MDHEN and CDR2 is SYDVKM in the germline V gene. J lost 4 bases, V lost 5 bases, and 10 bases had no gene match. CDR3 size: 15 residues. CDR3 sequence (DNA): TGTGCCAGCAGTCCTCGACAGGGAAAAGCCACTGAAGCTTTCTTT. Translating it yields CASSPRQGKATEAFF.